These 17 T cell receptor beta chains were sequenced from one sample in a study of shared clonotypes between healthy human individuals. The data were produced by immunoSEQ multiplex PCR, yet TCRdb's version contains in-frame clones alone and is incomplete. Of some 2,100,000 clones listed, almost 96% are singletons. Sequencing used naive CD4+ T cells sorted from blood. Described subset: CD45RA+ positively selected. The receptors stem from a man between 18 and 35 years old in good health.

The rearrangement links TRBV30 to TRBJ1-6; D gene unclear. The CDR3 is made up of 12 amino acids. Germline V gene data show CDR1 as GTSNPN and CDR2 as SVGIG (reference sequence). The V gene lost 2 bases and the J gene lost 9 bases, with 8 bases spanning the gap. In DNA, the CDR3 is TGTGCCTGGAGTACTCAGGCTTCACCCCTCCACTTT. Protein sequence: CAWSTQASPLHF.

This chain links TRBV7-9 with TRBJ2-3; D not resolved. Trimming removed 8 bases at V and 1 base at J, with 7 bases between. The CDR3 sequence is 12 residues long. The V gene's germline CDR1 is SEHNR and CDR2 FQNEAQ (reference sequence). The CDR3: CASAKGTDTQYF. The CDR3 DNA follows: TGTGCCAGCGCTAAGGGCACAGATACGCAGTATTTT. The complete variable domain, with remaining parts taken from reference TRBV7-9 and TRBJ2-3, reads DTGVSQNPRHKITKRGQNVTFRCDPISEHNRLYWYRQTLGQGPEFLTYFQNEAQLEKSRLLSDRFSAERPKGSFSTLEIQRTEQGDSAMYLCASAKGTDTQYFGPGTRLTVL.

This clone was recorded once. V is TRBV5-8 and J is TRBJ2-5; no clear D gene. Trimming removed 5 bases from V and 11 bases from J, with 4 bases in between. The CDR3 consists of 8 residues. Germline V lookup: CDR1 SGHTS, CDR2 YDEGEE. The CDR3, as DNA: TGTGCCAGCAGGTCACAGTACTTC. It yields the protein CASRSQYF. Complete variable domain (other parts from reference TRBV5-8 and TRBJ2-5): EAGVTQSPTHLIKTRGQQATLRCSPISGHTSVYWYQQALGLGLQFLLWYDEGEERNRGNFPPRFSGRQFPNYSSELNVNALELEDSALYLCASRSQYFGPGTRLLVL.

The chain carries TRBV19 and TRBJ1-2; 7 nucleotides match TRBD1. Germline lookup yields CDR1 LNHDA and CDR2 SQIVND (reference sequence). Trimming took 7 bases from V and 6 from J; bases not matched to a gene: 11. The CDR3 extends over 14 amino acids. CDR3 bases: TGTGCCAGTATGAGGACAGGAATTGTAGATGGCTACACCTTC. This translates into CASMRTGIVDGYTF.

The genes are TRBV6-5 and TRBJ2-7; D is perhaps TRBD2 (5 bases). Trimming removed 2 bases at V and 3 bases at J, with 11 bases between. This CDR3 has 14 residues. CDR1 MNHEY and CDR2 SVGAGI come from the germline V gene. The CDR3 sequence: CASSYAGPSYEQYF. The CDR3 nucleotides read TGTGCCAGCAGTTACGCGGGTCCTAGCTACGAGCAGTACTTC.

J is TRBJ2-1 and V is TRBV7-3; TRBD2 agrees at 8 bases. This CDR3 has 14 amino acids. The germline gives CDR1 SGHTA, CDR2 FQGTGA. V was clipped by 4 bases and J by 10 bases; unmatched bases: 9. As DNA, the CDR3 is TGTGCCAGCAGCTCGGGGGCGGGAGGCACGGAGCAGTTCTTC. It translates to CASSSGAGGTEQFF.

The chain links TRBV7-2 to TRBJ2-5, with 9 bases identical to TRBD2. Germline assignment: CDR1 SGHTA and CDR2 FQGNSA. The ends lost 1 base at V and 5 bases at J; junction bases unmatched: 5. CDR3 length: 15 amino acids. The CDR3 DNA sequence: TGTGCCAGCAGCTTAGGCGGGAGGGCCTCTGAGACCCAGTACTTC. Its protein is CASSLGGRASETQYF.

The CDR3 sequence: CASSDSILGVAEQYF. The CDR3 DNA is TGTGCCAGCAGTGACTCGATCCTGGGGGTGGCGGAGCAGTACTTC. The gene calls are TRBV6-4 and TRBJ2-7; D tentatively reads TRBD1 or TRBD2 (5 bases each). Per germline, CDR1 MRHNA and CDR2 SNTAGT. V lost 0 bases and J lost 7, with 16 bases in between. This CDR3 comprises 15 residues.

The chain couples TRBV30 to TRBJ1-1; 9 bases fit TRBD1. The length of the CDR3 is 14 residues. Per the germline V gene, CDR1 is GTSNPN and CDR2 is SVGIG (reference sequence). Trimming cost V 3 bases and J 1 base; bases outside gene matches: 3. CDR3 amino acids: CAWRRQGENTEAFF. The CDR3, as DNA: TGTGCCTGGAGAAGACAGGGGGAGAACACTGAAGCTTTCTTT.

This chain joins TRBV12-5 and TRBJ2-2, with 8 positions matching TRBD2. The germline CDR1 and CDR2 sequences are LGHNT and FRNRAP. This CDR3 is built from 16 residues. The trim removed 7 bases at V and 3 bases at J, leaving 10 bases unmatched. The CDR3 DNA sequence: TGTGCTAGTGCCCGACAGAGCGGGGGTGACACCGGGGAGCTGTTTTTT. Translation: CASARQSGGDTGELFF. The full variable domain, with the rest looked up from reference TRBV12-5 and TRBJ2-2, is DARVTQTPRHKVTEMGQEVTMRCQPILGHNTVFWYRQTMMQGLELLAYFRNRAPLDDSGMPKDRFSAEMPDATLATLKIQPSEPRDSAVYFCASARQSGGDTGELFFGEGSRLTVL.

The V and J genes are TRBV5-1 and TRBJ2-7, with 9 bases aligning to TRBD1. Per germline, CDR1 SGHRS and CDR2 YFSETQ. The CDR3 runs to 14 residues. The ends lost 1 base at V and 5 bases at J; junction bases unmatched: 4. CDR3 DNA sequence: TGCGCCAGCAGCTTGACAGGGGGCCGGAACGAGCAGTACTTC. It codes for CASSLTGGRNEQYF. The full variable domain, with the rest looked up from reference TRBV5-1 and TRBJ2-7, is KAGVTQTPRYLIKTRGQQVTLSCSPISGHRSVSWYQQTPGQGLQFLFEYFSETQRNKGNFPGRFSGRQFSNSRSEMNVSTLELGDSALYLCASSLTGGRNEQYFGPGTRLTVT.

This chain joins TRBV6-6 and TRBJ2-4; tentative D call: TRBD2 (6 bases). Between the trimmed V and J ends, which lost 5 bases and 5 bases, there was a span of 13 bases. CDR3 length: 14 amino acids. CDR1 MNHNY and CDR2 SVGAGI come from the germline V gene (reference sequence). CDR3 sequence: CASSPRDSENIQYF. The CDR3 DNA sequence: TGTGCCAGCAGTCCCCGGGACTCAGAAAACATTCAGTACTTC.

The rearrangement uses TRBV2 and TRBJ2-5; D is unclear. Per germline, CDR1 SNHLY and CDR2 FYNNEI. There are 11 residues in the CDR3. Trimming took off 5 bases at V and 5 bases at J, with 6 bases between the two ends. The CDR3 protein is CASSHSETQYF. CDR3 nucleotide sequence: TGTGCCAGCAGTCACTCCGAGACCCAGTACTTC.

Comments on this clone: One end of the junction is discordant with germline, which a read error may explain. The chain is built from TRBV7-7 and TRBJ2-5; D perhaps matches TRBD2 (5 bases). The CDR3 covers 13 residues. Looked up from germline, CDR1 is SSHAT and CDR2 is FNYEAQ (reference sequence). The CDR3, as DNA: TGTGCTAGCAGCTTAGCGTCAAGGGAGACCCAGTACTTC. It codes for CASSLASRETQYF.

The chain links TRBV11-2 to TRBJ2-1, with 8 nucleotides matching TRBD1. Germline CDR1 reads SGHAT; CDR2 reads FQNNGV. Losses at the gene ends were 2 bases for V and 4 bases for J; bases not matched to a gene: 7. CDR3 length: 16 amino acids. The CDR3 nucleotides read TGTGCCAGCAGCTTAACAGGGGGAGCTACGTACAATGAGCAGTTCTTC. It translates to CASSLTGGATYNEQFF.

The rearrangement links TRBV5-8 to TRBJ2-1; the D is unclear. The germline CDR1 and CDR2 sequences are SGHTS and YDEGEE. The CDR3 sequence is 15 residues long. V lost 4 bases to trimming and J lost 3 bases, with 14 bases between them. The CDR3 reads CASSPWAGFYNEQFF. For the CDR3, the DNA is TGTGCCAGCAGCCCCTGGGCCGGCTTCTACAATGAGCAGTTCTTC.

Concerning this clone: Different DNA sequences within this sample yield the same CDR3. The chain's CDR3 is CASSIVGTGNYGYTF. The CDR3 DNA sequence: TGTGCCAGTAGTATAGTGGGCACAGGGAACTATGGCTACACCTTC. The V call is TRBV19, the J call TRBJ1-2; D may be TRBD1 (6 bases). V lost 1 base, J lost 2 bases, and 11 bases lay in between. The CDR3 has 15 residues. CDR1 is LNHDA and CDR2 is SQIVND in the germline V gene (reference sequence).